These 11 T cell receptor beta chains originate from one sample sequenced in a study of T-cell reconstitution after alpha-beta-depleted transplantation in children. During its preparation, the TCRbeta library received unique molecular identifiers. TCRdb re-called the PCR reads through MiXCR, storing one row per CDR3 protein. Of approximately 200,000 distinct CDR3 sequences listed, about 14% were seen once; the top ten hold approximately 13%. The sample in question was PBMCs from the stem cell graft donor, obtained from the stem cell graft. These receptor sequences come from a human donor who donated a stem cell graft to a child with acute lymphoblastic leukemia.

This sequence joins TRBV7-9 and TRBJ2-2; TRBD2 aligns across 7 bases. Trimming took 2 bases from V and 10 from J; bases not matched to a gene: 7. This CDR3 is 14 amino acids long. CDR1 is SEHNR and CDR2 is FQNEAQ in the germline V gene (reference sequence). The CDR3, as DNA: TGTGCCAGCAGCTTACGGGGAGGGAGAGAGGAGCTGTTTTTT. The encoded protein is CASSLRGGREELFF.

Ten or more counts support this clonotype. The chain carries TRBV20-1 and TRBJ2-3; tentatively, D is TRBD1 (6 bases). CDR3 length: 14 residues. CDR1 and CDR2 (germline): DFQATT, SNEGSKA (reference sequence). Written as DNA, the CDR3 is TGCAGCCCACTAAGAGGGGGTAGCACAGATACGCAGTATTTT. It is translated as CSPLRGGSTDTQYF.

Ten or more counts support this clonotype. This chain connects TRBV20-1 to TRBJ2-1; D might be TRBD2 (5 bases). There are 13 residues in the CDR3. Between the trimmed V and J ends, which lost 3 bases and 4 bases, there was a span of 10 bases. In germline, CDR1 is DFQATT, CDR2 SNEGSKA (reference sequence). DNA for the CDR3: TGCAGTGCTAGGGGTGGGGAGTACAATGAGCAGTTCTTC. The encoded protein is CSARGGEYNEQFF.

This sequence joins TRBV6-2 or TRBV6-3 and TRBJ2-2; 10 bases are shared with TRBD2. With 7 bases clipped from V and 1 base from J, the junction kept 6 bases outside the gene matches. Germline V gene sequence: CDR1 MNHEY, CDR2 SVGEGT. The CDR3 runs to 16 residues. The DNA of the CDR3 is TGTGCCAGCAACCCTAGCGGGAGATGGAACACCGGGGAGCTGTTTTTT. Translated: CASNPSGRWNTGELFF.

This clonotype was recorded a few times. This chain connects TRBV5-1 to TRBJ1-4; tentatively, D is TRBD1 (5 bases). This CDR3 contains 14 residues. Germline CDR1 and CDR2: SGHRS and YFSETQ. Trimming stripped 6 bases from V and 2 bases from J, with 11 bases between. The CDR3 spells CASKGTPTNEKLFF. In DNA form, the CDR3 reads TGCGCCAGCAAGGGGACCCCTACTAATGAAAAACTGTTTTTT.

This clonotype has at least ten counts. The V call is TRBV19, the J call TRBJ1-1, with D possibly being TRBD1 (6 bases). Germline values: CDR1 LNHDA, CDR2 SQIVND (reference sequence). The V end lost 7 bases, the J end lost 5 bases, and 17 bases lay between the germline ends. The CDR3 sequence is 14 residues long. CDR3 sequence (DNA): TGTGCCAGTACCCTGCGGGGGGCGCGTACTGAAGCTTTCTTT. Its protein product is CASTLRGARTEAFF.

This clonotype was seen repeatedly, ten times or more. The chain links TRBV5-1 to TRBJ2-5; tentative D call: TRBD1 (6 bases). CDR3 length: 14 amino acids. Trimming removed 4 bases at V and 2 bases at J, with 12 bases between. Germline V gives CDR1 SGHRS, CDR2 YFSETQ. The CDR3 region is CASSTGQKQETQYF. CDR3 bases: TGCGCCAGCAGCACGGGACAAAAACAAGAGACCCAGTACTTC. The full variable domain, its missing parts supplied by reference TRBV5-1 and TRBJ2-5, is KAGVTQTPRYLIKTRGQQVTLSCSPISGHRSVSWYQQTPGQGLQFLFEYFSETQRNKGNFPGRFSGRQFSNSRSEMNVSTLELGDSALYLCASSTGQKQETQYFGPGTRLLVL.

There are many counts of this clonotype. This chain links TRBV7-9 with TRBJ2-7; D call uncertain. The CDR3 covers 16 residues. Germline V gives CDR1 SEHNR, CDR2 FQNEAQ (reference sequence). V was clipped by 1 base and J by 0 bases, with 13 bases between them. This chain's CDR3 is CASSLGSSRSSYEQYF. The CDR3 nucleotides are TGTGCCAGCAGCTTAGGGTCCAGTCGAAGCTCCTACGAGCAGTACTTC. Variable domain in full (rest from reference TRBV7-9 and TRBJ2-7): DTGVSQNPRHKITKRGQNVTFRCDPISEHNRLYWYRQTLGQGPEFLTYFQNEAQLEKSRLLSDRFSAERPKGSFSTLEIQRTEQGDSAMYLCASSLGSSRSSYEQYFGPGTRLTVT.

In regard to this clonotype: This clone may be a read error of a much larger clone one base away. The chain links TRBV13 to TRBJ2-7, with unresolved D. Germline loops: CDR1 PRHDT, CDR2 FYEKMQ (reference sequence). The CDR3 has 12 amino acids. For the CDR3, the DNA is TGTGCCAGCAGCTTGTATGGTTACGTGCAGTACTTC. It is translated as CASSLYGYVQYF. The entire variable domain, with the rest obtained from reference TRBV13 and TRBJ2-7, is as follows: AAGVIQSPRHLIKEKRETATLKCYPIPRHDTVYWYQQGPGQDPQFLISFYEKMQSDKGSIPDRFSAQQFSDYHSELNMSSLELGDSALYFCASSLYGYVQYFGPGTRLTVT.

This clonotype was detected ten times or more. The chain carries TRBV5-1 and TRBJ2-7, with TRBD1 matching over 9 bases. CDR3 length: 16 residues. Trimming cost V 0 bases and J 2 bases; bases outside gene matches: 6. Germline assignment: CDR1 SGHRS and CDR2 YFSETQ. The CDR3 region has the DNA TGCGCCAGCAGCTTGGGGGCGGGGGACAGGGCCTACGAGCAGTACTTC. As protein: CASSLGAGDRAYEQYF.

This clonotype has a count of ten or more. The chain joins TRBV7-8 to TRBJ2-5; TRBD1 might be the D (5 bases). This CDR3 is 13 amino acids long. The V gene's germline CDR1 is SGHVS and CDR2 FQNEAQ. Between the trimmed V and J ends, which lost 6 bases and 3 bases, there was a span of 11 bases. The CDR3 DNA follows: TGTGCCAGCAGTACCTTAGGGGAAGAGACCCAGTACTTC. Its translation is CASSTLGEETQYF.